This TCR beta chain is from a study of T cells in Graves' hyperthyroidism and ophthalmopathy. The CDR3 has 16 residues. Germline values: CDR1 SGHDN, CDR2 FVKESK. The V end lost 0 bases, the J end lost 3 bases, and 15 bases lay between the germline ends. There were TCR beta CDR3 regions amplified from RNA transcripts. The HTBI set primed first-round TCR CDR3 RT-PCR. TCRdb ran MiXCR on the multiplex PCR reads and lists one entry per CDR3 protein. The repertoire has roughly 500,000 distinct CDR3 sequences, 35% to 55% of them found once; the top ten carry roughly 20%. The clonotype comes from an adult woman with Graves' disease, either hyperthyroidism or ophthalmopathy (not recorded which). The V gene is TRBV14, the J gene TRBJ2-7, with D unresolved. The sequenced material came from peripheral blood or thyroid tissue (not recorded which). CDR3 protein: CASSQDLRGGGYEQYF. In nucleotides, the CDR3 is TGTGCCAGCAGCCAAGACCTGAGAGGTGGTGGCTACGAGCAGTACTTC.